The T cell receptor beta chain under discussion was sequenced for a study of blood T cell repertoires in COVID-19. At the level of the study: T cells, B-cell-depleted T cells, or PBMCs supplied cDNA or gDNA.

The CDR3 sequence is 14 residues long. Germline V lookup: CDR1 LNHDA, CDR2 SQIVND (reference sequence). Trimming pared 5 bases from V and 5 bases from J, leaving 15 bases between. Libraries were prepared by immunoSEQ multiplex PCR; TCRdb keeps only in-frame clonotypes and omits some of them. The sample carries 250,000 to 350,000 clones, around 87% recorded once. The specimen sequenced was PBMCs or T cells enriched from blood (not recorded which). The sequence came from a woman between 25 and 40 years old who had recovered from COVID-19. The chain recombines TRBV19 with TRBJ2-5; possibly TRBD1 for D (7 bases). The CDR3 region has the DNA TGTGCCAGTAGTCCGAAACAGGGGAGGGAGACCCAGTACTTC. It translates to CASSPKQGRETQYF.